Reported below is one T cell receptor beta chain. This clone's antigen is unknown. Base qualities are not at hand, and no much larger clone is one base apart. This sample stems from a study of blood T cells in healthy people across ages (dated by TCRdb to the mid-2010s). Regarding the complete study: Template switching captured roughly one uniquely barcoded TCR beta cDNA molecule per two T cells in model experiments. Age-related changes in TCR beta repertoire diversity were measured in the study by deep sequencing normalized with unique cDNA molecular identifiers. Donors were grouped into four age groups: young (average about 15 years), middle-aged (roughly 37), aged (over 55) and long-lived (less than 85). To avoid experimental bias, donors of different ages were distributed randomly across sequencing lanes. For two donors (one aged 18 to 30 and one aged 80 or older), the study analyzed two additional independent replicas of 1 million unique cDNA reads from the same blood draw. Results the study describes overall, beyond this receptor: The CMV infection status of donors was not known, potentially confounding age-related changes in expanded clonotypes. A strong correlation was found between observed TCR beta diversity and the percentage of naive T cells measured by flow cytometry. As age increased, observed TCR beta diversity per million T cells dropped in a roughly linear way, and a significant reduction was already evident by age around 41. Bulk unsorted PBMC profiling prevented conclusive comparison of naive and antigen-experienced compartments. Estimates of total diversity from one million sequenced T cells were regarded as lower bounds and underestimates. Compared with the aged group, the long-lived group had more naive CD4+ T cells, fewer expanded clones and increased TCR diversity, a pattern suggesting age selection.

The library came from 5' RACE. Sequencing was performed on an Illumina HiSeq 2500. A second PCR of roughly 7 to 11 cycles was performed with a sample-barcoded 5' primer and a J-beta primer mix. Each TCR beta cDNA molecule received a unique molecular identifier from a template-switch 5' adaptor carrying 12 random nucleotides. Each sample yielded at least 3 million CDR3-containing paired-end reads. The Mint cDNA synthesis kit, primed by a TRBC-specific oligonucleotide, was used to synthesize first-strand cDNA from all RNA. Following uracil-DNA glycosylase treatment, a first 18-cycle PCR with universal primers M1SS and BC2_uni_R was performed on all cDNA. Regarding the original processing steps: Normalization of each sample was performed by random selection of 1 million high-quality reads, each carrying a distinct molecular identifier. Reads with shared molecular identifiers were discarded instead of being binned into consensus sequences. MiTCR, with a Q25 quality threshold and the strictest error-elimination algorithm, was used for CDR3 identification, clonotype clustering and error correction. A nonparametric unseen species model with Euler transformation was used to estimate a lower bound on total TCR beta diversity. TCRdb itself trimmed the public reads at Q25 with fastp, ran MiXCR and retained productive beta chains. All rows with the same CDR3 protein become a single entry with the most common DNA and genes. TCRdb's processing, not the authors' own work, is the source of the V and J calls. The sample includes hundreds of thousands of distinct CDR3 sequences, with more than 20% observed a single time. The top ten hold roughly 3.6% of the sample.

The donors were around 39 Caucasian individuals from Russia, aged about 6 to 100 years, who were systemically healthy. Ten milliliters of peripheral blood were drawn from each donor into EDTA-treated Vacutainer tubes. Ficoll-Paque density-gradient centrifugation was used to isolate PBMCs, with at least 6.5 million per sample. Total RNA, at least 5 micrograms per sample, was extracted from PBMCs with Trizol reagent. The percentages of naive CD45RAhigh/CD27high T cells were determined by flow cytometry on a PBMC aliquot from every donor. The specimen was blood. The clonotype was recovered from a man between 65 and 79 years old in good health.

The nucleotide sequence is TGTGCCAGCAGTTTGGGTGGGTTCGGCACAGATACGCAGTATTTT. This is translated as CASSLGGFGTDTQYF. This chain joins TRBV28 to TRBJ2-3; no confident D gene assignment can be made. CDR1 is given as MDHEN and CDR2 as SYDVKM, both from the germline V gene. At the junction V is shortened by 3 bases and J by 1 base, with 11 bases in between. From cysteine to phenylalanine, the CDR3 is 15 amino acids long. Just the 45-base CDR3 DNA is kept, in frame starting at base 1.